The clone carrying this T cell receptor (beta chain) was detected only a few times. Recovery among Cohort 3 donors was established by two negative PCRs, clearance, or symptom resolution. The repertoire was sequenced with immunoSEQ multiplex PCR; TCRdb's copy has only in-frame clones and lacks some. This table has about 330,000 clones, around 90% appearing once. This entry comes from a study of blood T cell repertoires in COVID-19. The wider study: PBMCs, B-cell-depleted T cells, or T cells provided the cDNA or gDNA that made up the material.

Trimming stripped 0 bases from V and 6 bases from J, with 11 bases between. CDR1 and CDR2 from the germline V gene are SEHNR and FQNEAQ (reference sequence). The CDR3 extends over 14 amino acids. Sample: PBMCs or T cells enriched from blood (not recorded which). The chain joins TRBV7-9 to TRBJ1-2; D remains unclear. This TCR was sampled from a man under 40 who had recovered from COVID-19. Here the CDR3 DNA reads TGTGCCAGCAGCTTAGCGCTAGGGAGGAATGGCTACACCTTC. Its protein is CASSLALGRNGYTF.